A selection of T cell receptor beta chains follows, all from one sample in a study of Ad26.COV2.S vaccination and SARS-CoV-2 variants. Clones were sequenced by immunoSEQ multiplex PCR, and TCRdb holds only the in-frame ones, with some missing. The table shows roughly 700,000 clones, with roughly 90% occurring only once. Specimen: peripheral blood, collected in a trial of Ad26.COV2.S vaccine versus placebo. These receptors all come from a person between 18 and 65 years old who received the Ad26.COV2.S COVID-19 vaccine or a placebo. The CDR3 runs from the conserved cysteine through the conserved F or W. D genes are given only for firm matches. The size entry is marked missing in some rows and otherwise reads once, few, many or a size class.

length,V,size,J,D,DNA,CDR3
15,TRBV5-1,.,TRBJ2-1,.,TGCGCCAGCAGCTTCTCCGGTTACTCCTACAATGAGCAGTTCTTC,CASSFSGYSYNEQFF
13,TRBV15,.,TRBJ1-1,.,TGTGCCACCAGCAGGAACGAGGGCGGTAACGCTTTCTTT,CATSRNEGGNAFF
10,TRBV29-1,.,TRBJ1-1,.,TGCAGCGTTGAACGGGGCGACGCTTTCTTT,CSVERGDAFF
11,TRBV2,.,TRBJ2-4,.,TGTGCCAGCATGGAAGAAAACATTCAGTACTTC,CASMEENIQYF
13,TRBV6-5,.,TRBJ1-1,.,TGTGCCAGCAGTAGAGACAAGTCATCTGAAGCTTTCTTT,CASSRDKSSEAFF
16,TRBV5-4,few,TRBJ1-2,.,TGTGCCAGCAGCTTGGATGGGGGATCAGTAGGCTATGGCTACACCTTC,CASSLDGGSVGYGYTF
16,TRBV4-1,.,TRBJ2-2,TRBD1,TGCGCCAGCAGCCAAGAACAGGGGGCGTGGACCGGGGAGCTGTTTTTT,CASSQEQGAWTGELFF
13,TRBV3-1/TRBV3-2,.,TRBJ1-6,.,TGTGCCAGCAGCTACTCGGAGCAGTCGTTCCTCCACTTT,CASSYSEQSFLHF
14,TRBV28,.,TRBJ1-5,.,TGTGCCAGCACCTCCCCGGAGGGCAATCAGCCCCAGCATTTT,CASTSPEGNQPQHF
12,TRBV12-3/TRBV12-4,few,TRBJ1-6,.,TGTGCCAGCACCAGACTAGGCTCACCCCTCCACTTT,CASTRLGSPLHF
14,TRBV29-1,.,TRBJ1-4,TRBD1,TGCAGCGCTGCCAAAGGGACAGTTAATGAAAAACTGTTTTTT,CSAAKGTVNEKLFF
16,TRBV7-9,.,TRBJ2-7,TRBD1,TGTGCCAGCAGCTTAGGCGCCGGGACAGAGACCCACGAGCAGTACTTC,CASSLGAGTETHEQYF
13,TRBV7-3,.,TRBJ2-5,.,TGTGCCAGCAGCTTTGACCGCAGAGAGACCCAGTACTTC,CASSFDRRETQYF
14,TRBV6-5,once,TRBJ2-7,.,TGTGCCAGCAGTAGGGGGGACCGAGCCTACGAGCAGTACTTC,CASSRGDRAYEQYF
15,TRBV19,.,TRBJ2-1,.,TGTGCCAGTAGTACTCCGGCGGGATCCTACAATGAGCAGTTCTTC,CASSTPAGSYNEQFF
11,TRBV20-1,.,TRBJ2-1,.,TGCAGTGCTAGAGATCTCCTCCAACAGTTCTTC,CSARDLLQQFF
13,TRBV6-5,once,TRBJ2-7,.,TGTGCCAGCCTCCGGGACGCCCTTGTCGAGCAGTACTTC,CASLRDALVEQYF
12,TRBV7-6,.,TRBJ2-5,.,TGTGCCAGCAGCTTAGCGGGGGAGACCCAGTACTTC,CASSLAGETQYF
15,TRBV7-2,.,TRBJ2-3,.,TGTGCCAGCAGCTCCCCTGGGGGGTCCCCAGATACGCAGTATTTT,CASSSPGGSPDTQYF
15,TRBV2,.,TRBJ2-6,.,TGTGCCAGCAGGGACATACGGTCTGGGGCCAACGTCCTGACTTTC,CASRDIRSGANVLTF
15,TRBV6-5,.,TRBJ1-6,.,TGTGCCAGCAGTTACGGTAGCTCCTATAATTCACCCCTCCACTTT,CASSYGSSYNSPLHF
14,TRBV7-6,few,TRBJ1-5,.,TGTGCCAGCAGCCCCGGACAGAATAATCAGCCCCAGCATTTT,CASSPGQNNQPQHF
13,TRBV27,.,TRBJ1-3,.,TGTGCCAGCAGCGTGCACTCTGGAAACACCATATATTTT,CASSVHSGNTIYF
14,TRBV27,.,TRBJ1-1,.,TGTGCCAGCAGTGAACGGTGGGTGAACACTGAAGCTTTCTTT,CASSERWVNTEAFF
14,TRBV11-2,.,TRBJ1-1,.,TGTGCCAGCAGCTTCACCGGGACTGTCTCTGAAGCTTTCTTT,CASSFTGTVSEAFF
15,TRBV10-3,.,TRBJ2-5,TRBD2,TGTGCCATCAGTGAACCGGGCGGGACTAAAGAGACCCAGTACTTC,CAISEPGGTKETQYF
14,TRBV7-9,.,TRBJ1-2,TRBD1,TGTGCCAGCAGCTTAAATACAGGGGACTATGGCTACACCTTC,CASSLNTGDYGYTF